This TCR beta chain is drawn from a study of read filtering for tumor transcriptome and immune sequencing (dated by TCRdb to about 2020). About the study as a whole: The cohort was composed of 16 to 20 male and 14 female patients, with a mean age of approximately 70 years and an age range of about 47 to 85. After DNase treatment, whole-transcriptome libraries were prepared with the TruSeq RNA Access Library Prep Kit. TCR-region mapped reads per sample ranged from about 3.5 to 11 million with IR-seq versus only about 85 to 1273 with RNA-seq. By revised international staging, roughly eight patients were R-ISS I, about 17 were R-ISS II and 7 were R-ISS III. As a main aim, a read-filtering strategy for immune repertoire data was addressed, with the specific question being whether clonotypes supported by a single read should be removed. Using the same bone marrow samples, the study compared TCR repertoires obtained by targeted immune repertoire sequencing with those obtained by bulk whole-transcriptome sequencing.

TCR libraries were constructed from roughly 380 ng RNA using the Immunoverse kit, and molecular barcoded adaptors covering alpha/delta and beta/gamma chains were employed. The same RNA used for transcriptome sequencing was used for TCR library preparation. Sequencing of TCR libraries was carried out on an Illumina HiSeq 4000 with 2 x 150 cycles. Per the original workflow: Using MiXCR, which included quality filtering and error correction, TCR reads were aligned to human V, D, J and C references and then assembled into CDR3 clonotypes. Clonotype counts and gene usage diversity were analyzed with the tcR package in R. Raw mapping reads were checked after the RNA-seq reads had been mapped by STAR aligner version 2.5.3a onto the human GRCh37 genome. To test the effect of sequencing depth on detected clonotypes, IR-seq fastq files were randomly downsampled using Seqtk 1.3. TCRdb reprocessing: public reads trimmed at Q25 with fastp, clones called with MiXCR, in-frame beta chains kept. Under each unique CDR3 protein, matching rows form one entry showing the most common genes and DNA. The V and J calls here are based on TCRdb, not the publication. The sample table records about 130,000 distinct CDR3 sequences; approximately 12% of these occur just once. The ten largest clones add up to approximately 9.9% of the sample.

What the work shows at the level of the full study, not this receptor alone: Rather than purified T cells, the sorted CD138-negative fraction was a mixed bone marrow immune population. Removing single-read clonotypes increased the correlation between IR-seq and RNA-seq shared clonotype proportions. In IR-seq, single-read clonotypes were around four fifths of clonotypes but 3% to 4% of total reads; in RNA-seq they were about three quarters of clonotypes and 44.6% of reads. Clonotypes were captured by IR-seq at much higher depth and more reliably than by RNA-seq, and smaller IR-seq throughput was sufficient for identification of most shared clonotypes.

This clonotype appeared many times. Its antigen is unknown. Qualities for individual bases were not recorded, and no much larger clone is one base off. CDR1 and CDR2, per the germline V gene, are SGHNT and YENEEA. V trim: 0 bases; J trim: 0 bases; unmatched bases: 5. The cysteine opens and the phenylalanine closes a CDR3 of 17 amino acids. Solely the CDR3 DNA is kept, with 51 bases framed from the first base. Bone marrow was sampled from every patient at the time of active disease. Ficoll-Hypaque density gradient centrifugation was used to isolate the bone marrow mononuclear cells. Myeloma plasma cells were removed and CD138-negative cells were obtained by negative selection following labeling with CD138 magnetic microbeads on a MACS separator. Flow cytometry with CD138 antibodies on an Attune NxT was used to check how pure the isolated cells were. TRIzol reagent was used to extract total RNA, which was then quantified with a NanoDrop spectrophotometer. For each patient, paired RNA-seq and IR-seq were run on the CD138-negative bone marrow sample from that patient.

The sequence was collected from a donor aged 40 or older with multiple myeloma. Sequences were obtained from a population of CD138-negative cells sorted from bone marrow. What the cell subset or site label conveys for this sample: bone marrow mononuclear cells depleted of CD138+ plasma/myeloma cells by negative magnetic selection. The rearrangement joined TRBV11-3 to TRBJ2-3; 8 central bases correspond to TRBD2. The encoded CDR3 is CASSLDGAGGSTDTQYF. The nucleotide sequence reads TGTGCCAGCAGCTTAGACGGTGCGGGGGGAAGCACAGATACGCAGTATTTT.